This is a list of T cell receptor beta chains from one sample in a study of T cell responses to AZD1222 COVID-19 vaccine. Some clones are missing from TCRdb's copy, which holds only in-frame ones; the method was immunoSEQ multiplex PCR. The table shows roughly 180,000 clones, with about 85% occurring only once. Sequenced material: peripheral blood, taken on day 0 of AZD1222 vaccination. The receptors stem from an adult in good health. CDR3s include the opening cysteine and the closing phenylalanine or tryptophan. The order of the fields is V gene, J gene, clone size, D gene, CDR3 protein, CDR3 DNA. The D gene is left open where the match is weak. Not every row has a clone size; where given, it reads once, few, many or a size class.

TRBV5-1	TRBJ2-2	-	TRBD1	CASSPGTGLRGELFF	TGCGCCAGCAGCCCAGGGACAGGGCTTCGCGGGGAGCTGTTTTTT
TRBV14	TRBJ1-1	-	TRBD1	CASSHRGLHTEAFF	TGTGCCAGCAGCCACAGGGGGCTCCACACTGAAGCTTTCTTT
TRBV6-2/TRBV6-3	TRBJ2-7	few	-	CASSYGFYEQYF	TGTGCCAGCAGTTACGGGTTCTACGAGCAGTACTTC
TRBV7-9	TRBJ1-1	once	-	CASRIATLEAFF	TGTGCCAGCAGGATAGCCACCCTTGAAGCTTTCTTT
TRBV6-6	TRBJ1-2	-	-	CASRSTGSPYGYTF	TGTGCCAGCAGATCGACCGGGTCACCCTATGGCTACACCTTC
TRBV7-9	TRBJ2-7	-	TRBD1	CASSFPQGAVNEQYF	TGTGCCAGCAGCTTTCCACAGGGGGCGGTCAACGAGCAGTACTTC
TRBV5-1	TRBJ2-1	-	-	CASSLYVDNEQFF	TGCGCCAGCAGCTTGTATGTCGACAATGAGCAGTTCTTC
TRBV28	TRBJ1-2	-	-	CASSLYPNYGYTF	TGTGCCAGCAGTTTATATCCAAACTATGGCTACACCTTC
TRBV24-1	TRBJ2-2	-	-	CATRPGRGQSLGGELFF	TGTGCCACCAGGCCGGGAAGGGGACAATCTCTAGGCGGGGAGCTGTTTTTT
TRBV19	TRBJ1-2	-	-	CASSTGVAYGYTF	TGTGCCAGTAGTACAGGGGTTGCCTATGGCTACACCTTC
TRBV5-1	TRBJ1-6	-	TRBD1	CASSAGQDYSPLHF	TGCGCCAGCAGCGCAGGACAGGATTATTCACCCCTCCACTTT
TRBV25-1	TRBJ2-2	-	-	CATEGTEPNTGELFF	TGTGCCACCGAGGGTACCGAGCCCAACACCGGGGAGCTGTTTTTT
TRBV28	TRBJ2-7	few	TRBD1	CASSLPGTADYEQYF	TGTGCCAGCAGCCTCCCGGGGACAGCAGACTACGAGCAGTACTTC
TRBV28	TRBJ1-2	-	-	CASSRDGTLYGYTF	TGTGCCAGCAGCCGGGACGGTACTCTCTATGGCTACACCTTC
TRBV24-1	TRBJ1-1	-	TRBD1	CATRSLQGKTEAFF	TGTGCCACCAGGAGCCTACAGGGGAAAACTGAAGCTTTCTTT
TRBV28	TRBJ2-7	few	TRBD1	CASSPDRGYEQYF	TGTGCCAGCAGTCCCGACAGGGGGTACGAGCAGTACTTC
TRBV7-2	TRBJ2-5	-	-	CASRVQETQYF	TGTGCCAGCAGGGTTCAAGAGACCCAGTACTTC
TRBV29-1	TRBJ1-1	-	-	CSVGTEGKGAEAFF	TGCAGCGTTGGCACGGAGGGAAAGGGCGCTGAAGCTTTCTTT
TRBV28	TRBJ2-1	-	TRBD2	CASRLAGPYNEQFF	TGTGCCAGCAGACTAGCGGGACCGTACAATGAGCAGTTCTTC
TRBV7-8	TRBJ2-3	-	TRBD2	CASSSRLARDTQYF	TGTGCCAGCAGTTCCCGACTAGCGAGAGATACGCAGTATTTT
TRBV19	TRBJ1-2	-	TRBD1	CASLNRQGMAAGYTF	TGTGCCAGCCTTAATCGACAGGGGATGGCGGCGGGCTACACCTTC
TRBV24-1	TRBJ2-5	-	-	CATSDWDEPGPKKETQYF	TGTGCCACCAGTGATTGGGATGAACCGGGACCCAAAAAAGAGACCCAGTACTTC
TRBV29-1	TRBJ2-3	-	-	CSGDPGATDTQYF	TGCAGCGGGGATCCGGGGGCCACAGATACGCAGTATTTT
TRBV30	TRBJ1-6	-	TRBD1	CAWSGDSYSPLHF	TGTGCCTGGAGTGGGGACAGTTATTCACCCCTCCACTTT
TRBV6-1	TRBJ2-3	-	-	CASSDWVPTDTQYF	TGTGCCAGCAGTGATTGGGTCCCCACAGATACGCAGTATTTT
TRBV15	TRBJ2-7	once	-	CATSRDMRDLAPSYEQYF	TGTGCCACCAGCAGAGATATGAGGGATCTGGCTCCCTCCTACGAGCAGTACTTC
TRBV27	TRBJ1-4	-	TRBD1	CASSSGTGVEKLFF	TGTGCCAGCAGCTCCGGGACAGGGGTCGAAAAACTGTTTTTT
TRBV19	TRBJ2-1	-	TRBD2	CASSNRDYRGNEQFF	TGTGCCAGTAGTAACCGGGACTACCGAGGGAATGAGCAGTTCTTC
TRBV6-5	TRBJ2-3	-	-	CASSSSTDTQYF	TGTGCCAGTAGTAGTAGCACAGATACGCAGTATTTT
TRBV10-3	TRBJ2-1	-	-	CAISESPQLSSYNEQFF	TGTGCCATCAGTGAGTCCCCCCAGCTCAGCTCCTACAATGAGCAGTTCTTC
TRBV21-1	TRBJ1-6	-	-	CASSKGVTEPTSDNSPLHF	TGTGCCAGCAGCAAAGGAGTAACAGAACCTACTAGTGATAATTCACCCCTCCACTTT
TRBV3-1/TRBV3-2	TRBJ2-1	few	-	CASSQGARYNEQFF	TGTGCCAGCAGCCAAGGGGCCCGGTACAATGAGCAGTTCTTC
TRBV27	TRBJ2-1	once	-	CASSLNSYLSSYNEQFF	TGTGCCAGCAGTTTAAACAGCTATTTGAGCTCCTACAATGAGCAGTTCTTC
TRBV18	TRBJ1-2	-	-	CASSPNSGRDYGYTF	TGTGCCAGCTCACCAAATTCAGGGCGGGACTATGGCTACACCTTC
TRBV28	TRBJ1-5	few	-	CASSLLGLQGGQPQHF	TGTGCCAGCAGTCTCCTTGGTTTACAGGGTGGCCAGCCCCAGCATTTT
TRBV5-1	TRBJ2-3	-	TRBD2	CASSLYAGEVDTQYF	TGCGCCAGCAGCTTGTACGCGGGAGAGGTTGATACGCAGTATTTT
TRBV3-1/TRBV3-2	TRBJ1-1	-	-	CASSQSGGRDTEAFF	TGTGCCAGCAGCCAATCGGGGGGCAGGGACACTGAAGCTTTCTTT
TRBV7-6	TRBJ1-2	-	-	CASSLAILGGRSYGYTF	TGTGCCAGCAGCTTAGCTATATTGGGGGGGCGCAGCTATGGCTACACCTTC
TRBV2	TRBJ1-1	-	-	CASSPGLFGEAFF	TGTGCCAGCAGTCCCGGGCTATTCGGTGAAGCTTTCTTT
TRBV28	TRBJ1-5	-	-	CASSFDFRGFGNQPQHF	-
TRBV9	TRBJ1-2	few	-	CASSAAGSSDSHYGYTF	TGTGCCAGCAGCGCAGCAGGTAGTTCGGACAGTCACTATGGCTACACCTTC
TRBV27	TRBJ2-7	-	TRBD1	CASSPDGQGRLHEQYF	TGTGCCAGCAGCCCCGACGGACAGGGTCGGTTACACGAGCAGTACTTC
TRBV6-4	TRBJ2-1	-	TRBD2	CASSDTRLAGAPNEQFF	TGTGCCAGCAGTGACACCCGACTAGCGGGAGCGCCGAATGAGCAGTTCTTC
TRBV7-8	TRBJ1-4	-	TRBD1	CASSSQGATNEKLFF	TGTGCCAGCAGCTCTCAGGGGGCAACTAATGAAAAACTGTTTTTT
TRBV28	TRBJ1-4	once	-	CASSSRDRRKKLFF	TGTGCCAGCAGCTCCCGGGACCGCCGTAAAAAACTGTTTTTT
TRBV29-1	TRBJ1-2	-	-	CSARTERRAGYTF	TGCAGCGCCAGGACAGAGCGGCGCGCTGGCTACACCTTC
TRBV7-2	TRBJ2-7	-	-	CASSPRGTGQLSYEQYF	TGTGCCAGCAGCCCCCGGGGGACCGGACAGCTCTCCTACGAGCAGTACTTC
TRBV6-2/TRBV6-3	TRBJ2-5	-	-	CASSYLGRETQYF	TGTGCCAGCAGTTACTTGGGGCGAGAGACCCAGTACTTC
TRBV19	TRBJ1-2	few	-	CASSIGGLQGANYGYTF	TGTGCCAGTAGTATTGGTGGTTTGCAGGGAGCTAACTATGGCTACACCTTC
TRBV19	TRBJ1-5	-	-	CASSTLVQPQHF	TGTGCCAGTAGTACCCTTGTGCAGCCCCAGCATTTT
TRBV7-2	TRBJ1-5	-	-	CASSSSSNNQPQHF	TGTGCCAGCAGCTCCTCTTCAAACAATCAGCCCCAGCATTTT
TRBV19	TRBJ2-2	-	TRBD2	CASSIEAGGGGELFF	TGTGCCAGTAGTATTGAAGCGGGAGGCGGCGGGGAGCTGTTTTTT
TRBV7-2	TRBJ2-2	-	TRBD2	CASRSTSVQTGELFF	TGTGCCAGCAGGAGTACTAGCGTACAAACCGGGGAGCTGTTTTTT
TRBV4-1	TRBJ1-5	-	TRBD1	CASSQQGGGNQPQHF	TGCGCCAGCAGCCAACAGGGGGGCGGCAATCAGCCCCAGCATTTT
TRBV6-5	TRBJ1-5	-	-	CASTTGYSNQPQHF	TGTGCCAGCACGACAGGATATAGCAATCAGCCCCAGCATTTT
TRBV29-1	TRBJ1-1	-	-	CSVDDSLNTEAFF	TGCAGCGTTGATGACAGTCTGAACACTGAAGCTTTCTTT
TRBV15	TRBJ2-1	-	-	CATSREIGSTPHNEQFF	TGTGCCACCAGCAGAGAAATCGGGTCGACCCCCCACAATGAGCAGTTCTTC
TRBV10-3	TRBJ2-7	-	TRBD2	CAIRKGLGAGAGEQYF	TGTGCCATCAGGAAGGGACTTGGAGCGGGAGCTGGGGAGCAGTACTTC
TRBV6-6	TRBJ2-7	-	TRBD1	CASSRTGEVHEQYF	TGTGCCAGCAGCCGGACAGGGGAGGTCCACGAGCAGTACTTC